Following are 3 T cell receptor beta chains from one sample sequenced in a study of T cells in Graves' hyperthyroidism and ophthalmopathy. The TCR beta CDR3 regions underwent amplification using RNA transcripts as the source. Primed by the HTBI set, a first-round RT-PCR was run on the TCR CDR3. TCRdb fed the multiplex PCR reads into MiXCR, producing one record per CDR3 protein. The table lists 600,000 to 650,000 distinct CDR3 sequences, around 15% of them singletons. The specimen sequenced was blood. The receptors derive from a woman in her twenties or thirties with Graves' hyperthyroidism.

This chain uses TRBV6-1 with TRBJ2-4; TRBD2 matches at 7 bases. CDR1 is MNHNS and CDR2 is SASEGT in the germline V gene. J was trimmed by 1 base and V by 8 bases; bases with no gene match: 11. The length of the CDR3 is 16 residues. CDR3 protein: CASDIKLANAKNIQYF. CDR3 sequence (DNA): TGTGCCAGCGATATTAAACTAGCGAACGCCAAAAACATTCAGTACTTC.

As regards this clonotype: A much larger clonotype is one base distant, so this may be a read error. The V call is TRBV30, the J call TRBJ1-1; D call uncertain. The CDR3 is made up of 12 amino acids. From germline, CDR1 is GTSNPN and CDR2 SVGIG (reference sequence). The DNA for the CDR3 is TGTGCCTGGAGTGTAGTCGCAGCCGAAGCTTCCTTT. Translating it yields CAWSVVAAEASF.

In this sample, this clonotype turned up many times. This sequence joins TRBV12-3 or TRBV12-4 and TRBJ2-7, with D possibly being TRBD1 (6 bases). V shed 5 bases and J shed 3 bases, with 14 bases lying between them. The CDR3 contains 14 residues. CDR3 DNA: TGTGCCAGCAGTATACAGGGTTCCGTCTACGAGCAGTACTTC. Protein: CASSIQGSVYEQYF.